These 17 T cell receptor beta chains share one sample of origin, sequenced in a study of cytomegalovirus exposure and HLA in healthy donors. Data came from immunoSEQ multiplex PCR; TCRdb stores just in-frame clones and leaves some out. The sample lists 55,000 to 65,000 clones; about 88% were seen once. The sequencing input was PBMCs. These TCRs come from a man between 18 and 29 years old in good health and CMV-seronegative.

Here the CDR3 DNA reads TGTGCCAGCAGCCGCAGCTACGAGCAGTACTTC. It translates to CASSRSYEQYF. V is TRBV11-3 and J is TRBJ2-7; D is uncertain. The CDR3 totals 11 residues. V dropped 5 bases and J dropped 3 bases, with 5 bases sitting between them. The V gene's germline CDR1 is SGHNT and CDR2 YENEEA.

The chain is built from TRBV5-1 and TRBJ2-3; TRBD2 matches 10 bases. The J segment lost 2 bases and the V segment lost 0 bases, leaving 3 bases of the junction unmatched. This CDR3 spans 16 amino acids. Germline V gene data show CDR1 as SGHRS and CDR2 as YFSETQ. The CDR3, as DNA: TGCGCCAGCAGCTTGGGTACTAGCGGGATCACAGATACGCAGTATTTT. Translating gives CASSLGTSGITDTQYF.

The chain employs TRBV5-1 and TRBJ1-1; 9 nucleotides line up with TRBD1. CDR1 and CDR2 from the germline V gene are SGHRS and YFSETQ. Trimming took 4 bases from V and 3 from J; bases not matched to a gene: 7. The CDR3 extends over 15 amino acids. CDR3 protein: CASSQIQGAYTEAFF. The CDR3 DNA reads as TGCGCCAGCAGCCAAATACAGGGGGCATACACTGAAGCTTTCTTT.

V and J are TRBV11-3 and TRBJ2-1; a possible D gene is TRBD2 (5 bases). The ends were cut back, 1 base at V and 4 bases at J, with 11 bases in the middle. The CDR3 runs 15 residues. Germline CDR1 reads SGHNT; CDR2 reads YENEEA. The DNA for the CDR3 is TGTGCCAGCAGCTTAGGAGGGCCCCTTTACAATGAGCAGTTCTTC. It specifies CASSLGGPLYNEQFF.

The rearrangement uses TRBV30 and TRBJ2-7; D might be TRBD2 (6 bases). CDR3 length equals 15 residues. V lost 1 base, J lost 2 bases, and 15 bases lay in between. Germline CDR1 reads GTSNPN; CDR2 reads SVGIG (reference sequence). CDR3 loop: CAWSATSSGPYEQYF. The DNA of the CDR3 is TGTGCCTGGAGTGCCACTAGCTCGGGGCCCTACGAGCAGTACTTC. Full variable domain (remainder filled in from reference TRBV30 and TRBJ2-7): SQTIHQWPATLVQPVGSPLSLECTVEGTSNPNLYWYRQAAGRGLQLLFYSVGIGQISSEVPQNLSASRPQDRQFILSSKKLLLSDSGFYLCAWSATSSGPYEQYFGPGTRLTVT.

This chain connects TRBV10-3 to TRBJ2-2, with 7 bases aligning to TRBD2. V shed 7 bases and J 5 bases; nucleotides not matched to a gene: 7. The CDR3 covers 14 residues. Germline V CDR1 and CDR2: ENHRY, SYGVKD. The CDR3 spells CAIKGTTRTGELFF. Here the CDR3 DNA reads TGTGCCATCAAAGGGACTACCCGGACCGGGGAGCTGTTTTTT.

V and J are TRBV6-5 and TRBJ2-7; 8 positions agree with TRBD1. CDR1 is MNHEY and CDR2 is SVGAGI in the germline V gene. V lost 2 bases, J lost 1 base, and 4 bases stayed unmatched. The CDR3 contains 15 residues. The CDR3, as DNA: TGTGCCAGCAGTTACGACAGGGGTAATTCCTACGAGCAGTACTTC. Its translation is CASSYDRGNSYEQYF.

The J gene is TRBJ2-7, the V gene TRBV27, with 7 bases matching TRBD2. CDR3 length equals 13 residues. CDR1 is MNHEY and CDR2 is SMNVEV in the germline V gene (reference sequence). J lost 5 bases, V lost 2 bases, and 3 bases had no gene match. CDR3 nucleotides: TGTGCCAGCAGTTTAGGGACTACTAACGAGCAGTACTTC. Translated: CASSLGTTNEQYF.

The J gene is TRBJ2-1, the V gene TRBV4-1; 12 nucleotides align to TRBD2. CDR1 and CDR2 from the germline V gene are MGHRA and YSYEKL. V dropped 4 bases and J dropped 6; count of bases not matched to a gene: 1. The CDR3 sequence is 14 residues long. As DNA, the CDR3 is TGCGCCAGCAGCCCGGGACTAGCGGGCAATGAGCAGTTCTTC. Translation: CASSPGLAGNEQFF.

The chain is built from TRBV4-3 and TRBJ2-3; possible D gene TRBD1, 5 bases. Germline-derived CDR1 and CDR2 are LGHNA and YSLEER. The CDR3 totals 16 residues. V lost 0 bases and J lost 2, with 12 bases in between. The CDR3 nucleotides read TGCGCCAGCAGCCAAGATCGGGCAGGGCCCACAGATACGCAGTATTTT. Translation gives CASSQDRAGPTDTQYF.

A few counts support this clone. CDR3 bases: TGTGCCAGCAAAGAAGCGGGAGACTTCACCGGGGAGCTGTTTTTT. Amino acid sequence: CASKEAGDFTGELFF. This chain joins TRBV28 and TRBJ2-2, with TRBD2 matching over 8 bases. This CDR3 region has 15 residues. Per germline, CDR1 MDHEN and CDR2 SYDVKM. V was clipped by 7 bases and J by 4 bases; unmatched bases: 8.

The gene calls are TRBV5-6 and TRBJ2-5; the D gene is possibly TRBD1 (6 bases). The length of the CDR3 is 12 residues. V lost 5 bases to trimming and J lost 4 bases, with 9 bases between them. The germline V gene has CDR1 SGHDT and CDR2 YYEEEE. For the CDR3, the DNA is TGTGCCAGCAGGGGGGCAGGAGAGACCCAGTACTTC. Translating gives CASRGAGETQYF.

The chain recombines TRBV19 with TRBJ1-5; 12 bases line up with TRBD1. The CDR3 contains 14 residues. V lost 9 bases, J lost 7 bases, and 7 bases stayed unmatched. In germline, CDR1 is LNHDA, CDR2 SQIVND (reference sequence). CDR3 protein: CASAGTGGAQPQHF. For the CDR3, the DNA is TGTGCCAGCGCCGGGACAGGGGGCGCCCAGCCCCAGCATTTT.

The CDR3 DNA reads TGCAGCGTCATCTATCAGGGGTATTTGACTGAAGCTTTCTTT. It is translated as CSVIYQGYLTEAFF. The genes are TRBV29-1 and TRBJ1-1, with a weak D call TRBD1 (6 bases). The germline V gene encodes CDR1 SQVTM and CDR2 ANQGSEA. V dropped 6 bases and J dropped 5 bases, with 19 bases sitting between them. The CDR3 runs 14 residues. Filled out from reference TRBV29-1 and TRBJ1-1, the complete variable domain reads SAVISQKPSRDICQRGTSLTIQCQVDSQVTMMFWYRQQPGQSLTLIATANQGSEATYESGFVIDKFPISRPNLTFSTLTVSNMSPEDSSIYLCSVIYQGYLTEAFFGQGTRLTVV.

Regarding this clone: One end of the junction fails to match germline, which may point to a read error. The chain has TRBV27 and TRBJ2-7; D is possibly TRBD1 (5 bases). The germline V gene has CDR1 MNHEY and CDR2 SMNVEV (reference sequence). The CDR3 length is 14 residues. The CDR3 DNA follows: TGTGCCACCAGTAGCTCTCAGGGATTGGACGAGCAGTACTTC. Amino acids: CATSSSQGLDEQYF.

The chain has TRBV6-5 and TRBJ2-1; 7 bases align to TRBD2. J gave up 9 bases and V 6 bases, and 5 bases lay outside the gene matches. Germline V gene data show CDR1 as MNHEY and CDR2 as SVGAGI. The CDR3 runs to 12 residues. CDR3 sequence: CASRPREGEQFF. As DNA, the CDR3 is TGTGCCAGCAGGCCCAGGGAGGGTGAGCAGTTCTTC.

The J gene is TRBJ2-7, the V gene TRBV11-2, with 10 bases lining up with TRBD2. The junction had 15 bases not matched to a gene; V was cut back by 3 bases and J by 7 bases. There are 17 residues in the CDR3. Germline CDR1 and CDR2: SGHAT and FQNNGV. The CDR3 DNA sequence: TGTGCCAGCAGCTTTCGGTGGGGAGCGGGAGGGTTGAGGGAGCAGTACTTC. Translating gives CASSFRWGAGGLREQYF.